These 24 T cell receptor beta chains were all obtained from the same sample, sequenced in a study of blood T cell repertoires in COVID-19. Generated by immunoSEQ multiplex PCR, the TCRdb table keeps only in-frame clones and is missing some. The sample lists 100,000 to 110,000 clones, about 83% occurring once. Source material: peripheral blood. Every receptor here comes from a human donor in a cohort sampled during active COVID-19.

The gene calls are TRBV15 and TRBJ1-1, with 8 bases matching TRBD1. Germline V lookup: CDR1 LNHNV, CDR2 YYDKDF (reference sequence). The CDR3 consists of 16 residues. Losses at the gene ends were 1 base for V and 8 bases for J; bases not matched to a gene: 12. The CDR3: CATSRGGGQGIKEAFF. CDR3 bases: TGTGCCACCAGCAGAGGGGGTGGACAGGGTATCAAAGAAGCTTTCTTT.

The V and J genes are TRBV19 and TRBJ2-3; TRBD2 aligns across 10 bases. The CDR3 runs to 17 residues. The V and J ends lost 4 bases and 0 bases, in that order; junction bases with no gene match: 7. Germline CDR1 is LNHDA and CDR2 is SQIVND (reference sequence). The DNA for the CDR3 is TGTGCCAGTAGTACCCCACTAGCGGGACTAAGCACAGATACGCAGTATTTT. Amino acids: CASSTPLAGLSTDTQYF.

CDR3 in amino acids: CAISESRGGRDEQFF. Here the CDR3 DNA reads TGTGCCATCAGTGAGTCACGGGGGGGCCGGGATGAGCAGTTCTTC. The V call is TRBV10-3, the J call TRBJ2-1, with 8 bases fitting TRBD2. V shed 0 bases and J 8 bases; nucleotides not matched to a gene: 6. Looked up from germline, CDR1 is ENHRY and CDR2 is SYGVKD. This CDR3 comprises 15 residues.

The rearrangement joins TRBV9 to TRBJ2-2, with 11 bases fitting TRBD2. There are 19 residues in the CDR3. V gave up 0 bases and J gave up 5 bases; unmatched junction bases: 12. Looked up from germline, CDR1 is SGDLS and CDR2 is YYNGEE. The chain's CDR3 is CASSVGLAGGQPTTGELFF. CDR3 nucleotide sequence: TGTGCCAGCAGCGTAGGGCTAGCGGGAGGACAACCCACGACCGGGGAGCTGTTTTTT.

In this sample, this clone turned up a few times. The V call is TRBV19, the J call TRBJ1-4; 7 positions agree with TRBD1. Trimming cost V 6 bases and J 4 bases; bases outside gene matches: 2. Germline V CDR1 and CDR2: LNHDA, SQIVND (reference sequence). The CDR3 spans 13 residues. CDR3 residues: CASRTGFNEKLFF. In DNA form, the CDR3 reads TGTGCCAGTAGGACAGGGTTTAATGAAAAACTGTTTTTT.

This chain connects TRBV6-5 to TRBJ2-2, with a possible D match to TRBD2 (7 bases). The CDR3 has 15 amino acids. Germline V gene sequence: CDR1 MNHEY, CDR2 SVGAGI. Trimming cost V 2 bases and J 10 bases, with 17 bases left between them. The CDR3 DNA reads TGTGCCAGCAGTTACGGATGGTTAGGGGGGGCGGAGCTGTTTTTT. Its translation: CASSYGWLGGAELFF.

The rearrangement uses TRBV4-3 and TRBJ2-5; the match to TRBD2 covers 8 bases. J gave up 5 bases and V 1 base, and 6 bases lay outside the gene matches. CDR1 is LGHNA and CDR2 is YSLEER in the germline V gene. This CDR3 region has 15 residues. The CDR3 DNA reads as TGCGCCAGCAGCCAAGCAACCGGGAGGGGGGAGACCCAGTACTTC. Its translation: CASSQATGRGETQYF.

The rearrangement links TRBV5-5 to TRBJ1-2, with D maybe TRBD1 (5 bases). The ends were cut back, 0 bases at V and 2 bases at J, with 11 bases in the middle. Germline V CDR1 and CDR2: SGHKS, YYEKEE (reference sequence). This CDR3 spans 15 amino acids. CDR3 protein: CASSLGSGLNYGYTF. CDR3 DNA sequence: TGTGCCAGCAGCTTGGGGTCAGGGTTAAACTATGGCTACACCTTC.

The genes are TRBV29-1 and TRBJ2-5, with D perhaps TRBD1 (5 bases). Trimming pared 2 bases from V and 7 bases from J, leaving 8 bases between. Looked up from germline, CDR1 is SQVTM and CDR2 is ANQGSEA. This CDR3 has 11 residues. CDR3 sequence: CSVETGGTQYF. Written as DNA, the CDR3 is TGCAGCGTTGAAACAGGCGGGACCCAGTACTTC.

Remarks on this clone: The sample carries other DNA sequences with the same CDR3. The chain couples TRBV7-2 to TRBJ2-7; weak D call: TRBD1 (6 bases). The V gene's germline CDR1 is SGHTA and CDR2 FQGNSA. CDR3 length: 14 amino acids. With 5 bases removed from V and 1 base from J, the gap between germline ends came to 12 bases. CDR3 residues: CASSPDRFSYEQYF. CDR3 nucleotide sequence: TGTGCCAGCAGCCCCGACAGGTTTTCCTACGAGCAGTACTTC.

The V call is TRBV18, the J call TRBJ2-1; TRBD2 is a possible D gene (5 bases). V was trimmed by 6 bases and J by 5 bases, leaving 14 bases between them. Germline values: CDR1 KGHSH, CDR2 LQKENI. CDR3 length: 14 amino acids. This chain's CDR3 is CASSARGLDNEQFF. Written as DNA, the CDR3 is TGTGCCAGCTCCGCTCGAGGGCTTGACAATGAGCAGTTCTTC. The full variable domain, its missing parts supplied by reference TRBV18 and TRBJ2-1, is NAGVMQNPRHLVRRRGQEARLRCSPMKGHSHVYWYRQLPEEGLKFMVYLQKENIIDESGMPKERFSAEFPKEGPSILRIQQVVRGDSAAYFCASSARGLDNEQFFGPGTRLTVL.

The chain has TRBV10-1 and TRBJ2-1, with TRBD2 identical over 9 bases. This CDR3 is built from 17 residues. V shed 6 bases and J 6 bases; nucleotides not matched to a gene: 15. CDR1 is WNHNN, CDR2 SYGVQD, per germline (reference sequence). CDR3 nucleotides: TGCGCCAGCAGCGCCACGACTGGCGCGGGGGGGCTCAATGAGCAGTTCTTC. This sequence encodes CASSATTGAGGLNEQFF.

The J gene is TRBJ1-2, the V gene TRBV9, with D possibly matching TRBD1 (5 bases). This CDR3 contains 14 residues. V dropped 0 bases and J dropped 4 bases, with 10 bases sitting between them. Germline CDR1 SGDLS, CDR2 YYNGEE. In DNA form, the CDR3 reads TGTGCCAGCAGCGTAGAACAGGATGGCTATGGCTACACCTTC. Translation: CASSVEQDGYGYTF.

The CDR3 nucleotides read TGTGCCAGCAGCCAATGGGACAGGGGGAGTTATGGCTACACCTTC. Residues: CASSQWDRGSYGYTF. V and J are TRBV3-1 (or the pseudogene TRBV3-2) and TRBJ1-2; 11 nucleotides match TRBD1. This CDR3 comprises 15 residues. Per the germline V gene, CDR1 is LGHDT and CDR2 is YNNKEL (reference sequence). Trimming took 2 bases from V and 5 from J; bases not matched to a gene: 4.

This chain connects TRBV3-1 (or the pseudogene TRBV3-2) to TRBJ2-1, with 10 bases that match TRBD2. Germline V gene lookup returns CDR1 LGHDT and CDR2 YNNKEL (reference sequence). V shed 0 bases and J 0 bases; nucleotides not matched to a gene: 23. The CDR3 extends over 24 amino acids. The CDR3 protein is CASSQDGEASGRIYFLGSYNEQFF. The DNA for the CDR3 is TGTGCCAGCAGCCAAGATGGCGAGGCTAGCGGGAGAATCTATTTCCTAGGCTCCTACAATGAGCAGTTCTTC.

The rearrangement links TRBV5-1 to TRBJ2-5; D might be TRBD2 (7 bases). V lost 4 bases, J lost 1 base, and 14 bases lay in between. CDR3 length: 15 residues. CDR1 is SGHRS, CDR2 YFSETQ, per germline. CDR3 in DNA: TGCGCCAGCAGCGTATACCGGGGGGCCCAAGAGACCCAGTACTTC. Translated: CASSVYRGAQETQYF. The whole variable domain, filled in from reference TRBV5-1 and TRBJ2-5, reads KAGVTQTPRYLIKTRGQQVTLSCSPISGHRSVSWYQQTPGQGLQFLFEYFSETQRNKGNFPGRFSGRQFSNSRSEMNVSTLELGDSALYLCASSVYRGAQETQYFGPGTRLLVL.

This chain uses TRBV7-8 with TRBJ2-7, with 7 bases lining up with TRBD1. The CDR3 loop spans 18 amino acids. V dropped 0 bases and J dropped 7; count of bases not matched to a gene: 18. Looked up from germline, CDR1 is SGHVS and CDR2 is FQNEAQ. CDR3 bases: TGTGCCAGCAGCTTAGCGCGAGGGGGCGGGTTAAAGGGTTGGGAGCAGTACTTC. Amino acids: CASSLARGGGLKGWEQYF.

The sample holds a few counts of this clone. The V gene is TRBV7-9, the J gene TRBJ2-1; D is perhaps TRBD2 (5 bases). This CDR3 is 17 amino acids long. V gave up 5 bases and J gave up 0 bases, with 17 bases separating them. The germline V gene encodes CDR1 SEHNR and CDR2 FQNEAQ (reference sequence). The CDR3 spells CASSPDAGTRSYNEQFF. CDR3 nucleotide sequence: TGTGCCAGCAGCCCTGACGCGGGCACCCGCTCCTACAATGAGCAGTTCTTC.

V gene TRBV25-1 combines with J gene TRBJ1-5, with no clear D. The CDR3 totals 14 residues. Trimming pared 7 bases from V and 7 bases from J, leaving 17 bases between. Germline V gives CDR1 MGHDK, CDR2 SYGVNS. CDR3 in amino acids: CASTPGGFDQPQHF. The CDR3 region has the DNA TGTGCCAGCACTCCCGGAGGGTTCGACCAGCCCCAGCATTTT.

This clone was counted only a few times. The V call is TRBV11-2, the J call TRBJ1-5, with TRBD1 as a possible D gene (6 bases). V gave up 4 bases and J gave up 10 bases, with 14 bases separating them. CDR1 SGHAT and CDR2 FQNNGV come from the germline V gene. The CDR3 has 13 amino acids. This chain's CDR3 is CASSSAGGLPQHF. The DNA of the CDR3 is TGTGCCAGCAGCTCCGCGGGGGGCCTTCCCCAGCATTTT.

The rearrangement links TRBV7-2 to TRBJ2-3; 11 bases are a match to TRBD2. The V gene end was trimmed by 6 bases and the J gene end by 0 bases; junction bases not matched to a gene: 2. CDR3 size: 15 residues. Germline loops: CDR1 SGHTA, CDR2 FQGNSA. The CDR3 loop is CASRLAGASTDTQYF. CDR3 nucleotide sequence: TGTGCCAGCAGACTAGCGGGAGCTAGCACAGATACGCAGTATTTT.

In DNA, the CDR3 is TGTGCCAGCTCACCACTTAAGACAGGGACTGAAGCTTTCTTT. Translation: CASSPLKTGTEAFF. The rearrangement links TRBV18 to TRBJ1-1; TRBD1 aligns across 7 bases. This CDR3 spans 14 amino acids. Germline V gene lookup returns CDR1 KGHSH and CDR2 LQKENI. J gave up 5 bases and V 1 base, and 4 bases lay outside the gene matches. Together with reference TRBV18 and TRBJ1-1, the CDR3 gives the full variable domain: NAGVMQNPRHLVRRRGQEARLRCSPMKGHSHVYWYRQLPEEGLKFMVYLQKENIIDESGMPKERFSAEFPKEGPSILRIQQVVRGDSAAYFCASSPLKTGTEAFFGQGTRLTVV.

This clone was picked up one time. The rearrangement links TRBV19 to TRBJ1-1, with D maybe TRBD1 (6 bases). Trimming shortened V by 6 bases and J by 0 bases, and 11 bases separated the two germline ends. The CDR3 consists of 14 residues. CDR1 is LNHDA and CDR2 is SQIVND in the germline V gene (reference sequence). DNA of the CDR3: TGTGCCAGTAGAACAGGGTATTTGAACACTGAAGCTTTCTTT. This sequence encodes CASRTGYLNTEAFF.

This clone was detected a few times. This rearrangement joins TRBV7-2 to TRBJ2-7; 13 bases match TRBD2. The germline V gene has CDR1 SGHTA and CDR2 FQGNSA. CDR3 length: 15 residues. Trimming removed 5 bases from V and 4 bases from J; junction bases left unmatched: 5. CDR3 DNA sequence: TGTGCCAGCAGCCCCGGACTAGCGGGAGTTTACGAGCAGTACTTC. Translating it yields CASSPGLAGVYEQYF.